Below, 25 T cell receptor beta chains from the same sample are listed, as sequenced in a study of regulatory T cells in long-lasting Graves disease. Time point defined: persistent/refractory GD, antithyroid drugs over 5 years with positive TRAb. Extracted PBMC RNA gave rise to the TCR library. Libraries of TCR beta came from iRepertoire HTBI primers plus Arm-PCR of CDR3 regions. TCRdb fed the multiplex PCR reads into MiXCR, producing one record per CDR3 protein. Here the sample spans roughly 450,000 distinct CDR3 sequences, 22% being singletons. The input for sequencing was peripheral blood mononuclear cells (PBMCs), taken when the disease was refractory, from a patient treated with antithyroid drugs. Receptor source: a female donor with Graves disease.

This clonotype was seen repeatedly, ten times or more. J is TRBJ1-4 and V is TRBV5-1; tentative D call: TRBD1 (6 bases). The germline CDR1 and CDR2 sequences are SGHRS and YFSETQ. V was cut by 4 bases and J by 8 bases, with 15 bases left in between. This CDR3 spans 14 amino acids. The CDR3 spells CASSEQGIKEKLFF. CDR3 nucleotides: TGCGCCAGCAGCGAACAGGGAATAAAGGAAAAACTGTTTTTT.

This clonotype was seen repeatedly, ten times or more. The chain combines TRBV7-2 with TRBJ1-1, with D possibly being TRBD1 (5 bases). V dropped 4 bases and J dropped 1 base, with 7 bases sitting between them. The CDR3 covers 13 residues. Looked up from germline, CDR1 is SGHTA and CDR2 is FQGNSA. The CDR3 spells CASSSQGNTEAFF. The CDR3 nucleotides are TGTGCCAGCAGCTCCCAGGGGAACACTGAAGCTTTCTTT.

This chain uses TRBV28 with TRBJ2-7, with D possibly being TRBD1 or TRBD2 (5 bases each). The CDR3 runs to 17 residues. Trimming cost V 6 bases and J 3 bases, with 24 bases left between them. From germline, CDR1 is MDHEN and CDR2 SYDVKM. CDR3 nucleotide sequence: TGTGCCAGCAGCCCTCGAAAGGGACCTAGAATATTCTACGAGCAGTACTTC. Translated: CASSPRKGPRIFYEQYF.

This clonotype was observed many times. This sequence joins TRBV6-1 and TRBJ2-7; the D is unclear. Per germline, CDR1 MNHNS and CDR2 SASEGT. Trimming removed 7 bases from V and 0 bases from J, with 7 bases in between. The CDR3 contains 12 residues. CDR3 loop: CASKQLSYEQYF. The CDR3 region has the DNA TGTGCCAGCAAGCAGCTCTCCTACGAGCAGTACTTC.

A few counts support this clonotype. J is TRBJ1-6 and V is TRBV19; D gene unclear. Trimming took 6 bases from V and 4 from J, leaving 10 bases between them. Germline values: CDR1 LNHDA, CDR2 SQIVND (reference sequence). CDR3 size: 14 residues. The CDR3 is CASRVQPYNSPLHF. The CDR3 nucleotides read TGTGCCAGTAGGGTCCAGCCTTATAATTCACCCCTCCACTTT.

This clonotype was observed a handful of times. The V gene is TRBV20-1, the J gene TRBJ1-2, with 7 positions matching TRBD1. Germline CDR1 DFQATT, CDR2 SNEGSKA (reference sequence). The CDR3 runs 13 residues. The trim removed 1 base at V and 8 bases at J, leaving 7 bases unmatched. The CDR3 DNA follows: TGCAGTGCTAGAGTGGAGGGGGCGGAGGGCTACACCTTC. It yields the protein CSARVEGAEGYTF.

The chain joins TRBV5-1 to TRBJ2-7; D possibly corresponds to TRBD1 (6 bases). CDR3 length: 14 residues. Germline CDR1 and CDR2: SGHRS and YFSETQ. V dropped 7 bases and J dropped 0 bases, with 14 bases sitting between them. CDR3 sequence (DNA): TGCGCCAGCCAAACAGGGCCAAGCTCCTACGAGCAGTACTTC. Translation: CASQTGPSSYEQYF. Together with reference TRBV5-1 and TRBJ2-7, the CDR3 gives the full variable domain: KAGVTQTPRYLIKTRGQQVTLSCSPISGHRSVSWYQQTPGQGLQFLFEYFSETQRNKGNFPGRFSGRQFSNSRSEMNVSTLELGDSALYLCASQTGPSSYEQYFGPGTRLTVT.

This clonotype has a count of ten or more. The chain combines TRBV7-9 with TRBJ2-7; 7 bases agree with TRBD2. Germline assignment: CDR1 SEHNR and CDR2 FQNEAQ (reference sequence). V was pared by 4 bases and J by 4 bases, with 1 base of the junction left unmatched. The CDR3 has 12 residues. CDR3 region: CASSWEGYEQYF. The CDR3 DNA is TGTGCCAGCAGCTGGGAGGGTTACGAGCAGTACTTC.

The chain carries TRBV20-1 and TRBJ2-1; 9 nucleotides line up with TRBD2. V shed 0 bases, J shed 8 bases, and the junction held 17 bases outside the gene matches. CDR1 is DFQATT, CDR2 SNEGSKA, per germline (reference sequence). The CDR3 is 18 residues long. CDR3 nucleotide sequence: TGCAGTGCTAGAGATCTACTAAGTCCAGCGGGAGGCATAGATGAGCAGTTCTTC. Residues: CSARDLLSPAGGIDEQFF.

At least ten counts were recorded for this clonotype. The chain has TRBV29-1 and TRBJ2-7; D might be TRBD1 or TRBD2, each matching 5 bases. CDR1 is SQVTM and CDR2 is ANQGSEA in the germline V gene. This CDR3 comprises 13 residues. Trimming left V 5 bases short and J 5 bases short, with 16 bases between. The CDR3 here is CSVRSGSGHEQYF. The CDR3 DNA is TGCAGCGTTAGATCGGGATCGGGACACGAGCAGTACTTC.

This clonotype was observed many times. V usage is TRBV2 and J usage is TRBJ2-5; D unclear. CDR3 length equals 13 residues. The germline V gene has CDR1 SNHLY and CDR2 FYNNEI. Deletions cut 7 bases from V and 5 bases from J, with 14 bases between. The CDR3 nucleotides read TGTGCCAGCACCCGCAACGCCGGGGAGACCCAGTACTTC. Its protein product is CASTRNAGETQYF.

This clonotype showed up many times. The chain couples TRBV12-3 or TRBV12-4 to TRBJ1-2; D not resolved. Deletions cut 4 bases from V and 6 bases from J, with 18 bases between. The CDR3 runs to 15 residues. Written as DNA, the CDR3 is TGTGCCAGCAGTTGGGGTGGGAGGCGAGGAGATGGCTACACCTTC. Translating it yields CASSWGGRRGDGYTF.

The V call is TRBV7-2, the J call TRBJ2-7; D is possibly TRBD1 (5 bases). V gave up 4 bases and J gave up 3 bases, with 16 bases separating them. The CDR3 is made up of 15 amino acids. CDR1 is SGHTA, CDR2 FQGNSA, per germline. CDR3: CASSSISDSLYEQYF. The CDR3 nucleotides read TGTGCCAGCAGCTCAATTTCAGACAGCCTCTACGAGCAGTACTTC.

This clonotype has more than one count but fewer than ten. The chain carries TRBV18 and TRBJ2-1, with D possibly being TRBD2 (5 bases). The CDR3 contains 12 residues. Germline V gene sequence: CDR1 KGHSH, CDR2 LQKENI. The germline V and J ends were trimmed by 9 bases and 13 bases, with 19 bases remaining between them. CDR3 DNA sequence: TGTGCCAGTGAAGATTCATCTAGCCCCCAGTTCTTC. Translation gives CASEDSSSPQFF. The full variable domain, rest sourced from reference TRBV18 and TRBJ2-1, is NAGVMQNPRHLVRRRGQEARLRCSPMKGHSHVYWYRQLPEEGLKFMVYLQKENIIDESGMPKERFSAEFPKEGPSILRIQQVVRGDSAAYFCASEDSSSPQFFGPGTRLTVL.

This clonotype came up many times. This chain uses TRBV2 with TRBJ2-7; no firm D call. The CDR3 runs 13 residues. V lost 8 bases and J 4 bases, leaving 15 bases between the germline ends. CDR1 and CDR2 from the germline V gene are SNHLY and FYNNEI. The CDR3 DNA is TGTGCCAGCGATCAAGAGCAGGAGTACGAGCAGTACTTC. The encoded protein is CASDQEQEYEQYF.

This clonotype was recorded at least ten times. V gene TRBV2 combines with J gene TRBJ1-2; 9 nucleotides match TRBD1. Losses at the gene ends were 3 bases for V and 7 bases for J; bases not matched to a gene: 9. The CDR3 covers 15 residues. CDR1 is SNHLY and CDR2 is FYNNEI in the germline V gene. The CDR3 DNA reads TGTGCCAGCAGTGACATCGGACAGGGGACTGGTGGCTACACCTTC. This encodes CASSDIGQGTGGYTF.

This chain connects TRBV20-1 to TRBJ2-7, with D hard to call. Germline values: CDR1 DFQATT, CDR2 SNEGSKA (reference sequence). The V end was cut by 7 bases, the J end by 5 bases, with 18 bases between. The CDR3 is 13 amino acids. CDR3 loop: CSVRPFATNEQYF. The CDR3 DNA sequence: TGCAGTGTACGACCGTTCGCCACCAACGAGCAGTACTTC.

As concerns this clonotype: The junction differs from germline at one of its ends, possibly a read error. This rearrangement joins TRBV7-8 to TRBJ2-5; 7 nucleotides agree with TRBD1. Germline CDR1 is SGHVS and CDR2 is FQNEAQ. The CDR3 is 13 amino acids. CDR3 protein: CASSSNSIDRADF. In nucleotides, the CDR3 is TGTGCCAGCAGCTCAAATTCCATTGACAGGGCGGACTTC.

This clonotype was found a few times. The V call is TRBV3-1, the J call TRBJ1-1; no firm D call. This CDR3 contains 16 residues. V was cut by 0 bases and J by 1 base, with 12 bases left in between. Germline V gene sequence: CDR1 LGHDT, CDR2 YNNKEL (reference sequence). CDR3 sequence reads: CASSQDEASSNTEAFF. CDR3 sequence (DNA): TGTGCCAGCAGCCAAGATGAGGCTTCCTCGAACACTGAAGCTTTCTTT.

This clonotype was seen only a few times. The chain carries TRBV6-1 and TRBJ1-1; D is ambiguous. Germline V gives CDR1 MNHNS, CDR2 SASEGT. This CDR3 spans 11 amino acids. Between the trimmed V and J ends, which lost 6 bases and 4 bases, there was a span of 6 bases. The DNA for the CDR3 is TGTGCCAGCAGGGATCTCACTGAAGCTTTCTTT. Translating gives CASRDLTEAFF.

This clonotype was seen ten or more times. The rearrangement joins TRBV6-2 or TRBV6-3 to TRBJ2-7; TRBD2 matches 11 bases. The V segment lost 6 bases and the J segment 9 bases; nucleotides outside the gene matches: 13. The germline V gene encodes CDR1 MNHEY and CDR2 SVGEGT. This CDR3 has 15 residues. The CDR3 nucleotides read TGTGCCAGCAGGCCACCGGGACTAGCGGTTACAAGGCAGTACTTC. This gives the protein CASRPPGLAVTRQYF.

This clonotype was seen at least ten times. The rearrangement uses TRBV3-1 and TRBJ1-2; 7 nucleotides line up with TRBD1. The CDR3 length is 14 residues. Per germline, CDR1 LGHDT and CDR2 YNNKEL (reference sequence). V trimming: 5 bases; J trimming: 2 bases; junction bases outside the gene matches: 5. CDR3 protein: CASSFQTGNYGYTF. The CDR3 DNA sequence: TGTGCCAGCAGCTTTCAGACAGGGAACTATGGCTACACCTTC.

Many counts were recorded for this clonotype. The rearrangement links TRBV28 to TRBJ2-2; D is perhaps TRBD1 (5 bases). V lost 6 bases to trimming and J lost 0 bases, with 8 bases between them. CDR3 length: 14 residues. CDR1 and CDR2 from the germline V gene are MDHEN and SYDVKM. CDR3 residues: CASRQGSNTGELFF. The CDR3 DNA reads as TGTGCCAGCAGGCAGGGATCGAACACCGGGGAGCTGTTTTTT.

The sample holds many counts of this clonotype. The J gene is TRBJ2-6, the V gene TRBV6-1; TRBD1 might be the D (6 bases). Germline V lookup: CDR1 MNHNS, CDR2 SASEGT. V was cut by 6 bases and J by 0 bases, with 9 bases left in between. The CDR3 totals 15 residues. The CDR3 DNA follows: TGTGCCAGCAGACCGGACAGCTCTGGGGCCAACGTCCTGACTTTC. Amino acids: CASRPDSSGANVLTF.

The V gene is TRBV7-3, the J gene TRBJ2-1, with a weak D call TRBD2 (5 bases). Trimming stripped 5 bases from V and 7 bases from J, with 12 bases between. The CDR3 sequence is 13 residues long. CDR1 is SGHTA and CDR2 is FQGTGA in the germline V gene. The CDR3 nucleotides are TGTGCCAGCAGCCCTGGGAGCACGAATGAGCAGTTCTTC. It encodes CASSPGSTNEQFF.